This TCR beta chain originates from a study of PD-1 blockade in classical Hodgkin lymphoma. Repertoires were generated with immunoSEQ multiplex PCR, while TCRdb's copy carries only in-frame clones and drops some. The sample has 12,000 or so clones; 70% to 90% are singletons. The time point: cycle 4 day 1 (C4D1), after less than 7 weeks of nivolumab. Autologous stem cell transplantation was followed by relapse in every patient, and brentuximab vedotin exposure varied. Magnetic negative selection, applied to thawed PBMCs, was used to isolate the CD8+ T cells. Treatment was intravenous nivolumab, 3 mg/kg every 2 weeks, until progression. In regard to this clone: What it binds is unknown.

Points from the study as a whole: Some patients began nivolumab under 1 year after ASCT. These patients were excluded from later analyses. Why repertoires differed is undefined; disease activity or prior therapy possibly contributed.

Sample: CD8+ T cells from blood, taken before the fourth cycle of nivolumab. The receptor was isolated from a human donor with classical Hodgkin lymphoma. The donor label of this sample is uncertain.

This CDR3 reads CASSFVTDTQYF. CDR3 in DNA: TGTGCCAGCAGTTTTGTCACAGATACGCAGTATTTT. This rearrangement joins TRBV28 to TRBJ2-3, with D hard to call. Germline V gives CDR1 MDHEN, CDR2 SYDVKM. Trimming pared 3 bases from V and 2 bases from J, leaving 3 bases between. The CDR3 is 12 amino acids.